Listed here are 2 T cell receptor beta chains from one sample, sequenced in a study of beta chain features in type 1 diabetes. Study-wide findings and caveats: Among all four CD4+ subsets, Type 1 diabetes patients had TCRB CDR3s that were moderately but significantly shorter.

The isolated RNA, all of it, was reverse transcribed, so expressed TCRB transcripts were what got sequenced. Some clones are missing from TCRdb's copy, which holds only in-frame ones; the method was immunoSEQ multiplex PCR. The table lists around 690,000 clones, around 12% of them singletons, with more than 0.095% in the top ten. For these receptors, no antigen is known. The sample taken for sequencing was naive CD4+ T cells from blood. These receptors came from a young man with type 1 diabetes.

The J gene is TRBJ2-7, the V gene TRBV7-9; D perhaps matches TRBD2 (6 bases). Germline V CDR1 and CDR2: SEHNR, FQNEAQ (reference sequence). The length of the CDR3 is 14 residues. The V and J ends lost 5 bases and 7 bases respectively, with 18 bases between them. The DNA of the CDR3 is TGTGCCAGCAGCCCCTGGCTGCGGGAAGAAGAGCAGTACTTC. It specifies CASSPWLREEEQYF. The variable domain in full, with the rest retrieved from reference TRBV7-9 and TRBJ2-7, is DTGVSQNPRHKITKRGQNVTFRCDPISEHNRLYWYRQTLGQGPEFLTYFQNEAQLEKSRLLSDRFSAERPKGSFSTLEIQRTEQGDSAMYLCASSPWLREEEQYFGPGTRLTVT.

This clone showed up just a few times. The chain joins TRBV18 to TRBJ1-1; perhaps TRBD1 as D (5 bases). Germline-derived CDR1 and CDR2 are KGHSH and LQKENI. CDR3 size: 15 residues. The ends were cut back, 3 bases at V and 0 bases at J, with 11 bases in the middle. The chain's CDR3 is CASSPGHVMNTEAFF. The CDR3 DNA follows: TGTGCCAGCTCACCCGGACACGTCATGAACACTGAAGCTTTCTTT.